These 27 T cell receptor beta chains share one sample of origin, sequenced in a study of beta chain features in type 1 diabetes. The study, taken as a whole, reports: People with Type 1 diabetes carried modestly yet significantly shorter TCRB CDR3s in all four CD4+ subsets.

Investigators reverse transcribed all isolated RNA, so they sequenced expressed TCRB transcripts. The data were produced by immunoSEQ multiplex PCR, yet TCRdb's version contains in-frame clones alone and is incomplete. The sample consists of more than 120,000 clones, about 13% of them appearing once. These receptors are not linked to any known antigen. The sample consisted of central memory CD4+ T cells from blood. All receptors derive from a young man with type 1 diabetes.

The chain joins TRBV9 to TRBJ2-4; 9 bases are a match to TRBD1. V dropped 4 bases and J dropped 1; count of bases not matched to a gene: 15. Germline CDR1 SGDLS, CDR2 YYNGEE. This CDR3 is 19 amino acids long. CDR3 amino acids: CASSTLPTGTGTAKNIQYF. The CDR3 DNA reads TGTGCCAGCAGCACCTTGCCTACCGGGACAGGGACGGCCAAAAACATTCAGTACTTC.

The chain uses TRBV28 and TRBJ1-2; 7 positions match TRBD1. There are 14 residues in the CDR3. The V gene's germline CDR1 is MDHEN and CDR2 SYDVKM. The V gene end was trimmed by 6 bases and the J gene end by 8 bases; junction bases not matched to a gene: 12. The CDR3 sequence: CASSYRGNQGGYTF. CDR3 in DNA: TGTGCCAGCAGCTACAGGGGAAATCAAGGGGGCTACACCTTC.

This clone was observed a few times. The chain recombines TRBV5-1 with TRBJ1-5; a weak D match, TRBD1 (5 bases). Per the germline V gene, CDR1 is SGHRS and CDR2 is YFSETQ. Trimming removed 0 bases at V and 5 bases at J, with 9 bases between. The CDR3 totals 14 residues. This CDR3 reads CASSLAGSDQPQHF. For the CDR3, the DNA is TGCGCCAGCAGCTTGGCAGGGTCGGATCAGCCCCAGCATTTT.

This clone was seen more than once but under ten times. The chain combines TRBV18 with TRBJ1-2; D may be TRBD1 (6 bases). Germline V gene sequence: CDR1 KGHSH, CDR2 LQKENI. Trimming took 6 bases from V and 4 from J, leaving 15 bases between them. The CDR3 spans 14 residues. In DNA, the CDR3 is TGTGCCAGCTCCCCTAGACAGGAATCCTATGGCTACACCTTC. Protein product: CASSPRQESYGYTF.

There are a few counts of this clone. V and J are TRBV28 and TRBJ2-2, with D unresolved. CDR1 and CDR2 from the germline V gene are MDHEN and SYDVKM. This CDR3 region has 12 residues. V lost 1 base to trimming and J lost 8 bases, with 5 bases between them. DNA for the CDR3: TGTGCCAGCAGTTTATCTCTTGGGGAGCTGTTTTTT. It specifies CASSLSLGELFF.

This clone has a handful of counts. The CDR3 loop reads CASSPRTSGTNEQFF. The CDR3 DNA reads as TGTGCCAGCAGCCCGCGGACTAGCGGGACCAATGAGCAGTTCTTC. The chain couples TRBV7-3 to TRBJ2-1, with TRBD2 identical over 12 bases. The CDR3 sequence is 15 residues long. Germline V lookup: CDR1 SGHTA, CDR2 FQGTGA. J was trimmed by 6 bases and V by 5 bases; bases with no gene match: 5. The full variable domain, in which reference TRBV7-3 and TRBJ2-1 provide the parts outside the CDR3, is GAGVSQTPSNKVTEKGKYVELRCDPISGHTALYWYRQSLGQGPEFLIYFQGTGAADDSGLPNDRFFAVRPEGSVSTLKIQRTERGDSAVYLCASSPRTSGTNEQFFGPGTRLTVL.

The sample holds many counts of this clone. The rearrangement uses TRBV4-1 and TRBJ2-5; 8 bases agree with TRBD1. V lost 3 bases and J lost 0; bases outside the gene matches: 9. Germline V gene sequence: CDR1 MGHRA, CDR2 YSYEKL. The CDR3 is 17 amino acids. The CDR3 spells CASSHTTPDRDQETQYF. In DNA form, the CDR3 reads TGCGCCAGCAGCCATACAACTCCGGACAGGGACCAAGAGACCCAGTACTTC.

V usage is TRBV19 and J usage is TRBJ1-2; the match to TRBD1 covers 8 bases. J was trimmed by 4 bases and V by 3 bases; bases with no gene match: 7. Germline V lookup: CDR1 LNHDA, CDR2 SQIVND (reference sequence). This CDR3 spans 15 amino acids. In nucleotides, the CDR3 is TGTGCCAGTAGTATTAACCGGGACAGGTCCTATGGCTACACCTTC. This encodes CASSINRDRSYGYTF. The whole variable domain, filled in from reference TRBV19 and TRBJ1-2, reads DGGITQSPKYLFRKEGQNVTLSCEQNLNHDAMYWYRQDPGQGLRLIYYSQIVNDFQKGDIAEGYSVSREKKESFPLTVTSAQKNPTAFYLCASSINRDRSYGYTFGSGTRLTVV.

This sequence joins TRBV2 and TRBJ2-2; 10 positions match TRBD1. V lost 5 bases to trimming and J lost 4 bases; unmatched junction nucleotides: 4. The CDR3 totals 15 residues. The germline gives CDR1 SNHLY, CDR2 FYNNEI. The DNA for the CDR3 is TGTGCCAGCAGTCCTCGGACAGGGGGCACCGGGGAGCTGTTTTTT. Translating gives CASSPRTGGTGELFF.

The CDR3 region is CATSRGNAYEQYF. For the CDR3, the DNA is TGTGCCACCAGCAGAGGTAACGCCTACGAGCAGTACTTC. The chain carries TRBV15 and TRBJ2-7, with D unclear. Germline V lookup: CDR1 LNHNV, CDR2 YYDKDF (reference sequence). Trimming cost V 1 base and J 2 bases, with 6 bases left between them. The CDR3 has 13 amino acids.

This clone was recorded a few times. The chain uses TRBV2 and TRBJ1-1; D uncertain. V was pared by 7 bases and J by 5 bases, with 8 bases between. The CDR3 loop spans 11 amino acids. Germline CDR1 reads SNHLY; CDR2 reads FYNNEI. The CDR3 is CASTAGTEAFF. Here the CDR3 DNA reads TGTGCCAGCACCGCTGGGACTGAAGCTTTCTTT.

The CDR3 loop reads CAWSAGGEANIQYF. CDR3 nucleotides: TGTGCCTGGAGCGCAGGGGGAGAGGCCAACATTCAGTACTTC. J is TRBJ2-4 and V is TRBV30; TRBD1 agrees at 7 bases. The germline CDR1 and CDR2 sequences are GTSNPN and SVGIG (reference sequence). The length of the CDR3 is 14 residues. The V and J ends lost 3 bases and 7 bases, in that order; junction bases with no gene match: 9.

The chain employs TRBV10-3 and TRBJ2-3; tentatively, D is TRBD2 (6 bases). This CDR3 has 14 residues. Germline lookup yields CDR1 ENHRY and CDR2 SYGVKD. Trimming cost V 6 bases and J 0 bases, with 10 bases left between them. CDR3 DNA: TGTGCCATCAGGGGTGGGACTAGCACAGATACGCAGTATTTT. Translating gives CAIRGGTSTDTQYF.

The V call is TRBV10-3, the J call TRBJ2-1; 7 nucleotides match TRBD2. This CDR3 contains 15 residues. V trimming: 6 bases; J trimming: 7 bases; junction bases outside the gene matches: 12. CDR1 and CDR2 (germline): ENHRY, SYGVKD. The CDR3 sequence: CAISTSLGGLNEQFF. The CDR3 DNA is TGTGCCATCAGCACCTCCCTGGGAGGGCTGAATGAGCAGTTCTTC.

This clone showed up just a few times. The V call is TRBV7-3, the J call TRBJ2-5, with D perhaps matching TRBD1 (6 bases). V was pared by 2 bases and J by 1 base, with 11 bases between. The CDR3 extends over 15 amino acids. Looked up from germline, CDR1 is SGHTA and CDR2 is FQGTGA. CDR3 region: CASSLGSGAQETQYF. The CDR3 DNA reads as TGTGCCAGCAGCTTAGGGTCAGGGGCCCAAGAGACCCAGTACTTC. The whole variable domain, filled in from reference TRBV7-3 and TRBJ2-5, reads GAGVSQTPSNKVTEKGKYVELRCDPISGHTALYWYRQSLGQGPEFLIYFQGTGAADDSGLPNDRFFAVRPEGSVSTLKIQRTERGDSAVYLCASSLGSGAQETQYFGPGTRLLVL.

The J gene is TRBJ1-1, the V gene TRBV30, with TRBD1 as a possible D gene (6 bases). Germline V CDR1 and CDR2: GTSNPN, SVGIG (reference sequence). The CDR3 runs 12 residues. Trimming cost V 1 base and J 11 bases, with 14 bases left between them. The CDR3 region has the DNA TGTGCCTGGAGTGGGTATAGTACAGGGGCTTTCTTT. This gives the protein CAWSGYSTGAFF.

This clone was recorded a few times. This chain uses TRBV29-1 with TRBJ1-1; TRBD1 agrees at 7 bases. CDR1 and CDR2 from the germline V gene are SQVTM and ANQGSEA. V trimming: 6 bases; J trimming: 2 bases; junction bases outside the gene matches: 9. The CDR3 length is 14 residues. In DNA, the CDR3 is TGCAGCGTAAAGGGGGCCGGGGGTAACACTGAAGCTTTCTTT. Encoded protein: CSVKGAGGNTEAFF.

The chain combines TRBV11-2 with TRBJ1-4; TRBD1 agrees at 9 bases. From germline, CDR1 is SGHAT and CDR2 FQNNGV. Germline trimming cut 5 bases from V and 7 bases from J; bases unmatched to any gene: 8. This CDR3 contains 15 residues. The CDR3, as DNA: TGTGCCAGCAGCCCGGTTACAGGGGGCGGTGAAAAACTGTTTTTT. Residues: CASSPVTGGGEKLFF.

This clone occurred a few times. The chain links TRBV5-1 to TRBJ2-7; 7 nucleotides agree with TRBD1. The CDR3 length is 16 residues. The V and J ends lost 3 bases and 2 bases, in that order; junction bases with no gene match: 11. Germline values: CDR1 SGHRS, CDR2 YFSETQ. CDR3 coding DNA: TGCGCCAGCAGCTCCGGGACAGCCGACACCACCTACGAGCAGTACTTC. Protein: CASSSGTADTTYEQYF.

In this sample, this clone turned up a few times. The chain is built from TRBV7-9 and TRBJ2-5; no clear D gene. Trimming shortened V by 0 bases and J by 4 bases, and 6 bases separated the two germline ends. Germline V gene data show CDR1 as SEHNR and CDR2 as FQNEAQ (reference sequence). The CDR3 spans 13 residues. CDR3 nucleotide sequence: TGTGCCAGCAGCTTAGCTTCAGGAGAGACCCAGTACTTC. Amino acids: CASSLASGETQYF. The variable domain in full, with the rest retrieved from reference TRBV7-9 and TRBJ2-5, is DTGVSQNPRHKITKRGQNVTFRCDPISEHNRLYWYRQTLGQGPEFLTYFQNEAQLEKSRLLSDRFSAERPKGSFSTLEIQRTEQGDSAMYLCASSLASGETQYFGPGTRLLVL.

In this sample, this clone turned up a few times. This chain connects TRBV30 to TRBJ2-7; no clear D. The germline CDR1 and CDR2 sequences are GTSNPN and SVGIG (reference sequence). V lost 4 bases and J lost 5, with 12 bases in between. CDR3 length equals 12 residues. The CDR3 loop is CAWTVLRDEQYF. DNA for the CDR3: TGTGCCTGGACTGTCCTTCGGGACGAGCAGTACTTC.

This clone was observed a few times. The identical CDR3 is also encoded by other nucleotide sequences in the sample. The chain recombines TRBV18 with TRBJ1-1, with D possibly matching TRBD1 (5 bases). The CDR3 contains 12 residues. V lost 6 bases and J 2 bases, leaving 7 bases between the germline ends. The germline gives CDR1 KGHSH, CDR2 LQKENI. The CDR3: CASSQGNTEAFF. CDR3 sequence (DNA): TGTGCCAGCTCTCAGGGTAACACTGAAGCTTTCTTT.

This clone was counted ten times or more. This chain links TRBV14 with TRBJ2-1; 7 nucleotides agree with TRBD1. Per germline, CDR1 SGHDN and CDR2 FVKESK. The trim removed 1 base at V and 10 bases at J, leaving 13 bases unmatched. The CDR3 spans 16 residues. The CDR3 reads CASSQVTGVRGGEQFF. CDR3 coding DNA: TGTGCCAGCAGCCAAGTCACAGGGGTAAGAGGCGGCGAGCAGTTCTTC.

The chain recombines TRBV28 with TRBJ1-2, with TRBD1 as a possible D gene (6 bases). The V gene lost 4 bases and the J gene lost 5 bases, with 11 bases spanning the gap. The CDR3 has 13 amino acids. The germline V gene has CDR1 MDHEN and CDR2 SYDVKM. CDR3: CASSYGGGYGYTF. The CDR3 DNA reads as TGTGCCAGCAGTTACGGGGGCGGGTATGGCTACACCTTC.

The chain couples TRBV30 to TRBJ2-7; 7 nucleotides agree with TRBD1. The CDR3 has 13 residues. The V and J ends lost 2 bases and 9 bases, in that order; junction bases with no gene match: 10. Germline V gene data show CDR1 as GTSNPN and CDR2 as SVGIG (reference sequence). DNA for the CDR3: TGTGCCTGGAGTCTGAGACAGGGAGTAGGGCAGTACTTC. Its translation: CAWSLRQGVGQYF.

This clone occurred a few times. The CDR3 DNA sequence: TGTGCCAGCAGCTCCCGGACAGGCACAGATACGCAGTATTTT. This encodes CASSSRTGTDTQYF. V gene TRBV7-2 combines with J gene TRBJ2-3, with D tentatively TRBD1 (6 bases). This CDR3 comprises 14 residues. V lost 4 bases to trimming and J lost 1 base, with 9 bases between them. Germline lookup yields CDR1 SGHTA and CDR2 FQGNSA.

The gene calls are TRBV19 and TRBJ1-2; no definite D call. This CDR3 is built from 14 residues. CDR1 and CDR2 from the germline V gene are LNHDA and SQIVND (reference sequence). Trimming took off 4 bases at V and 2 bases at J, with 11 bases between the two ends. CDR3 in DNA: TGTGCCAGTAGTACCACAAATACCAACTATGGCTACACCTTC. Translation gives CASSTTNTNYGYTF.